The clone carrying this T cell receptor beta chain was seen once. The data originate from a study of blood T cell repertoires in COVID-19. Across the whole study: Samples representing acute and convalescent COVID-19 were sourced from the United States, Italy and Spain.

Only in-frame clones appear in the TCRdb table, and some are missing; sequencing was by immunoSEQ multiplex PCR. Here the sample spans 350,000 to 450,000 clones, roughly nine tenths being singletons. CDR1 SGHRS and CDR2 YFSETQ come from the germline V gene. The CDR3 consists of 14 residues. V lost 2 bases to trimming and J lost 7 bases; unmatched junction nucleotides: 3. Living in 24 US areas, the participants were between roughly 18 and 90 years of age. The sample was PBMCs or T cells enriched from blood (not recorded which). The chain joins TRBV5-1 to TRBJ2-2, with 9 bases identical to TRBD1. This TCR was sampled from a woman in her thirties or forties who had been exposed to COVID-19. The CDR3 region has the DNA TGCGCCAGCAGCTTTCGACAGGGGGGCGGGGAGCTGTTTTTT. Encoded protein: CASSFRQGGGELFF.